A selection of T cell receptor beta chains follows, all from one sample in a study of CXCR3-negative and CXCR3-positive naive CD8 T cells. TCRdb re-called the 5' RACE reads; one entry per CDR3 protein, DNA not given. This sample's table has 150,000 or so distinct CDR3 sequences. The sample was naive CXCR3+ CD8+ T cells from blood. The receptors were gathered from a human donor in good health. Some clones in this sample may be carry-over from other donors' samples. Each CDR3 is given with its conserved first and last residue.

>TRBV19|TRBJ2-7
CASSIYRGYEQYF
>TRBV20-1|TRBJ1-2
CSAREQGALTSGYTF
>TRBV7-2|TRBJ2-7
CASSLATSGATYEQYF
>TRBV23-1|TRBJ2-1
CASSQSISMVPRPSNEQFF
>TRBV20-1|TRBJ2-7
CSARRRSSYEQYF
>TRBV6-2/TRBV6-3|TRBJ1-5
CASSYGGLQPQHF
>TRBV28|TRBJ2-7
CASSFLTSGNSYEQYF
>TRBV3-1|TRBJ2-1
CASSPTNQGFWFF
>TRBV12-3/TRBV12-4|TRBJ1-2
CASSIGLGLRYGYTF
>TRBV20-1|TRBJ2-7
CSARGPSGRAGYEQYF
>TRBV19|TRBJ1-1
CASSRTGANTEAFF
>TRBV6-5|TRBJ1-4
CASSRQEGEKLFF
>TRBV29-1|TRBJ2-1
CSVVGLVGLSEQFF
>TRBV27|TRBJ1-1
CASSLQHAGTEAFF
>TRBV7-9|TRBJ2-3
CASSLVDGTDTQYF
>TRBV28|TRBJ2-7
CASSLTGSSYEQYF
>TRBV24-1|TRBJ2-2
CATSSRTITGELFF
>TRBV12-3/TRBV12-4|TRBJ1-1
CASTQPMNTEAFF
>TRBV6-5|TRBJ2-7
CASSYSIGGTYEQYF
>TRBV9|TRBJ2-7
CASSVSGTATHEQYF
>TRBV29-1|TRBJ2-7
CSVEEGHSYEQYF
>TRBV11-2|TRBJ2-7
CASSGRTFDEQYF
>TRBV7-9|TRBJ2-2
CASSLRRGMDTGELFF
>TRBV21-1|TRBJ2-3
CASSIRTRETTDTQYF